This T cell receptor beta chain was obtained from a study of OX40 agonist ivuxolimab in advanced cancers. Regarding the study in general: Ivuxolimab was a fully human IgG2 agonistic monoclonal antibody targeting the costimulatory receptor OX40 (CD134). In the dose-escalation cohort, around four fifths of patients were male, and the mean age was approximately 60 years with a range of roughly 20 to 85. Peripheral TCRbeta sequencing aimed to test whether ivuxolimab altered TCR sequence diversity and caused clonal T-cell expansion. Among the roughly 52 dose-escalation patients, around 20 had hepatocellular carcinoma, roughly 15 melanoma, 9 renal cell carcinoma and 9 head and neck cancer. The paper describes the monotherapy dose-escalation part (N of about 52 patients) of the phase I trial of ivuxolimab. Partial responses occurred in three dose-escalation patients, of whom one had hepatocellular carcinoma and two had cutaneous melanoma. Patients were allowed to have had prior anti-PD-1, anti-PD-L1 or anti-CTLA-4 therapy, and 40% of the dose-escalation patients had been treated with checkpoint inhibitors. Intravenous ivuxolimab was administered to patients every 2 weeks at six dose levels: 0.01, 0.1, 0.3, 1.5, 3 and 10 mg/kg. General study outcomes and caveats: Low levels of normalized T-cell clonal expansion were also seen in some patients who did not respond. At doses of 0.1 to 3.0 mg/kg, clonal expansion of both CD4+ and CD8+ blood T cells was observed from baseline to week 6. In the 0.1-3.0 mg/kg groups, partial responders were among the patients with the lowest normalized peripheral clonal expansion, particularly in CD8+ T cells. After ivuxolimab, more expanded clones were found on average in CD8+ T cells than in CD4+ T cells. The antigen specificity of the peripheral T cells that underwent clonal expansion was not determined.

CDR1 and CDR2, per the germline V gene, are SNHLY and FYNNEI. From V the trimming removes 4 bases and from J it removes 4 bases, while the gene matches leave 7 bases of the junction unaccounted for. Spanning cysteine to phenylalanine, the CDR3 consists of 15 amino acids. Solely the CDR3 DNA is kept, with 45 bases framed from the first base. Of note for this clone: Its antigen specificity is not known. Base qualities are missing; no much larger clone stands one base away.

The trial excluded patients who had a history of autoimmune disease or were on systemic immunosuppression. Peripheral blood for TCR sequencing was collected from all dose cohorts at baseline, on cycle 4 day 1, and on cycle 7 day 1. Samples were obtained from an open-label, multicenter, first-in-human phase I dose-escalation trial of ivuxolimab. Adults with locally advanced or metastatic melanoma, renal cell, hepatocellular, or head and neck squamous cell carcinoma were enrolled in the trial. Before TCR sequencing, CD4+ T cells and CD8+ T cells from peripheral blood were sorted into separate populations. Genomic DNA was extracted from sorted cells for sequencing of the TCRbeta CDR3 region. TCRbeta CDR3 regions were sequenced using the immunoSEQ Assay. TCRdb's version of the immuneACCESS table is confined to in-frame rearrangements and falls short of the full clone set. An unresolved V gene accounts for under half of the shortfall where checked; the remainder is of unknown origin. This sample is represented by approximately 90,000 clones; more than 80% of them were singletons. The biggest ten clones account for 1.5% to 2% of the sample.

Sequenced here: CD4+ or CD8+ T cells sorted from blood, sampled in a trial of the OX40 agonist ivuxolimab. The sequence is built from TRBV2 and TRBJ1-1; TRBD1 agrees with 9 junctional bases. The receptor comes from an adult with an advanced solid tumor such as melanoma, head and neck, liver or kidney cancer. The DNA reads as follows: TGTGCCAGCAGTGGAGGGACAGGGATTGGCACTGAAGCTTTCTTT. It specifies CASSGGTGIGTEAFF.